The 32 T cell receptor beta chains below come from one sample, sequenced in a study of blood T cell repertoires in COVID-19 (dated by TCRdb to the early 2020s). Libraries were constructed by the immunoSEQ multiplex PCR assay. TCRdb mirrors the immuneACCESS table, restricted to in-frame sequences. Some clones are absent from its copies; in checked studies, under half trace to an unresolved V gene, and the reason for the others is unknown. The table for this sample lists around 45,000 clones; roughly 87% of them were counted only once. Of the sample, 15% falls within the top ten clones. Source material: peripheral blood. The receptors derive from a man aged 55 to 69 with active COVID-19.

The CDR3 sequence is CASSRVSGNTIYF. The DNA for the CDR3 is TGTGCCAGCAGCCGAGTTTCTGGAAACACCATATATTTT. The V and J genes are TRBV11-2 and TRBJ1-3; D is undetermined. The CDR3 totals 13 residues. V shed 5 bases and J shed 1 base, with 6 bases lying between them. The germline CDR1 and CDR2 sequences are SGHAT and FQNNGV.

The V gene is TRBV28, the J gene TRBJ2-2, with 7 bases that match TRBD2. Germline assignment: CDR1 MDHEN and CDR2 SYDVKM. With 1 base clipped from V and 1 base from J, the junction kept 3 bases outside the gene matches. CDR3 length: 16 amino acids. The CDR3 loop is CASSLLTGGNTGELFF. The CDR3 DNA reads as TGTGCCAGCAGTTTATTGACGGGGGGGAACACCGGGGAGCTGTTTTTT.

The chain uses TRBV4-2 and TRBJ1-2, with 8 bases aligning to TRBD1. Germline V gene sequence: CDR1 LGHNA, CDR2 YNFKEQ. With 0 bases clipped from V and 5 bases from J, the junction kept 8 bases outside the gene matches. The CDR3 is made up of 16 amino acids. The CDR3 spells CASSQDSGQGLYGYTF. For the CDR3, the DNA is TGTGCCAGCAGCCAAGATTCCGGACAGGGACTTTATGGCTACACCTTC.

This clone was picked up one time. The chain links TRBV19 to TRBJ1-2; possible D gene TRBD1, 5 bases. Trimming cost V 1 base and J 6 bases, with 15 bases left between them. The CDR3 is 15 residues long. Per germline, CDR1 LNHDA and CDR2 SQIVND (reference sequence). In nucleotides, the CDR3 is TGTGCCAGTAGTATAGGATGGCAGGGATCAGATGGCTACACCTTC. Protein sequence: CASSIGWQGSDGYTF.

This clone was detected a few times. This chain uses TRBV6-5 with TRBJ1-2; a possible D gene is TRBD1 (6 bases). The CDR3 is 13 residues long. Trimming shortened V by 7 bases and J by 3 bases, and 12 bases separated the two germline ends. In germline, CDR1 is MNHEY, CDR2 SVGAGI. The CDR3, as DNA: TGTGCCAGCACAGGGGTCTTGGACTATGGCTACACCTTC. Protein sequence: CASTGVLDYGYTF.

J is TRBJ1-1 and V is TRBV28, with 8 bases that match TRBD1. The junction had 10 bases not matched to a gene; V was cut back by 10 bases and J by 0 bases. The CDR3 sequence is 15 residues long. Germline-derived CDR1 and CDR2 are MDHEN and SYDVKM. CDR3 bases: TGTGCCACCACGGACAGGGTGGGCATGAACACTGAAGCTTTCTTT. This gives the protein CATTDRVGMNTEAFF.

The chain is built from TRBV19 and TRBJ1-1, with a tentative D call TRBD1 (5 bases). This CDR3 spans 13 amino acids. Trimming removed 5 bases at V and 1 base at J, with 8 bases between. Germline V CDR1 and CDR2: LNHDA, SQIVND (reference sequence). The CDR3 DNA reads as TGTGCCAGTAGTGTAACAGGGAACACTGAAGCTTTCTTT. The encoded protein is CASSVTGNTEAFF.

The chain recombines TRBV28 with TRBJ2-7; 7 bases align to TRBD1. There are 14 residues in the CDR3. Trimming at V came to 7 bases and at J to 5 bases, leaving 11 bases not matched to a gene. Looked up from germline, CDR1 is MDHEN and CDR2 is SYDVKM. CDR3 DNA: TGTGCCAGCACCCCCACAGGGGTAAAGAACGAGCAGTACTTC. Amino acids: CASTPTGVKNEQYF.

The CDR3 DNA follows: TGTGCCAGCAGCTTGAGTGCGGTGAGCTCCTACAATGAGCAGTTCTTC. This encodes CASSLSAVSSYNEQFF. This chain joins TRBV5-5 and TRBJ2-1; no definite D call. Between the trimmed V and J ends, which lost 1 base and 0 bases, there was a span of 11 bases. Germline V CDR1 and CDR2: SGHKS, YYEKEE (reference sequence). The CDR3 runs to 16 residues.

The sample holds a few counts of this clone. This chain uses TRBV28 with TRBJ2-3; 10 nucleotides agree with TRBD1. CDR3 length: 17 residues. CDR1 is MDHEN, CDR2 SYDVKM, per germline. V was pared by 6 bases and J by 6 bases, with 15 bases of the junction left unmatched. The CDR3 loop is CASSDTKTGGLADTQYF. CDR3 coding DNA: TGTGCCAGCAGCGACACGAAGACAGGGGGCCTTGCGGATACGCAGTATTTT.

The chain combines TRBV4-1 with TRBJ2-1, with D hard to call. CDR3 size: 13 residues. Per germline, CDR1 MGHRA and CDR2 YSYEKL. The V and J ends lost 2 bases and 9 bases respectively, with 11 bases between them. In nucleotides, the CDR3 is TGCGCCAGCAGCCAACCTACTATAGGTGAGCAGTTCTTC. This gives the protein CASSQPTIGEQFF.

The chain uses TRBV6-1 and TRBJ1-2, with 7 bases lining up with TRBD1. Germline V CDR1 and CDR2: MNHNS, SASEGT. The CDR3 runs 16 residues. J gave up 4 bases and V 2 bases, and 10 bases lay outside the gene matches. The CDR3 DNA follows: TGTGCCAGCAGTGAACAAAGCTCAGGGGGAAGCTATGGCTACACCTTC. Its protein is CASSEQSSGGSYGYTF.

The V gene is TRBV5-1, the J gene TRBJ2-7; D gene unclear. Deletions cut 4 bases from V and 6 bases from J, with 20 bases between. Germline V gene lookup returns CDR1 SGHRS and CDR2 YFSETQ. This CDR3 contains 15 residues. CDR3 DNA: TGCGCCAGCAGCCGTACAAATGTCCCTCTCTCCGAGCAGTACTTC. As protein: CASSRTNVPLSEQYF.

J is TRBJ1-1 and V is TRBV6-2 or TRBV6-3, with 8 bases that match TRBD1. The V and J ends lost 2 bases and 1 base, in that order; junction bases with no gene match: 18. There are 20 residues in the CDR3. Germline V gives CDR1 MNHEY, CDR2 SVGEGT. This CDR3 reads CASSYQGRGTGQGKNTEAFF. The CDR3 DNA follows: TGTGCCAGCAGTTACCAGGGTCGGGGAACAGGACAGGGAAAGAACACTGAAGCTTTCTTT.

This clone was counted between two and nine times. The CDR3 region has the DNA TGTGCCAGTAGACCCCCAGGGCGTCCACGGTCCGGGGAGCTGTTTTTT. Amino acid sequence: CASRPPGRPRSGELFF. The J gene is TRBJ2-2, the V gene TRBV19; TRBD1 is a possible D gene (5 bases). Germline V CDR1 and CDR2: LNHDA, SQIVND (reference sequence). V lost 6 bases to trimming and J lost 6 bases, with 20 bases between them. The CDR3 sequence is 16 residues long.

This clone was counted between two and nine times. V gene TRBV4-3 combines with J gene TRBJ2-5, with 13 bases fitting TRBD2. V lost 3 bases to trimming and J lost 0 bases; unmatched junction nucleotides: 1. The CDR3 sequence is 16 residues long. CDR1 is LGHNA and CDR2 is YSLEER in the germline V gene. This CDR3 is CASSHGLAGDQETQYF. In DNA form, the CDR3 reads TGCGCCAGCAGCCATGGACTAGCGGGGGACCAAGAGACCCAGTACTTC.

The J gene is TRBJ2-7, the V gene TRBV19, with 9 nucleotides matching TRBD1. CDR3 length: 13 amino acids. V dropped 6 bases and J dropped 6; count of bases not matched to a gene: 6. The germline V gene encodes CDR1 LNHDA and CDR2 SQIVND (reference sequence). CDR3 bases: TGTGCCAGTAGCTGGGGACAGGGTCTCGAGCAGTACTTC. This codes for CASSWGQGLEQYF. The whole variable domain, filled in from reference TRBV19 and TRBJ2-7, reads DGGITQSPKYLFRKEGQNVTLSCEQNLNHDAMYWYRQDPGQGLRLIYYSQIVNDFQKGDIAEGYSVSREKKESFPLTVTSAQKNPTAFYLCASSWGQGLEQYFGPGTRLTVT.

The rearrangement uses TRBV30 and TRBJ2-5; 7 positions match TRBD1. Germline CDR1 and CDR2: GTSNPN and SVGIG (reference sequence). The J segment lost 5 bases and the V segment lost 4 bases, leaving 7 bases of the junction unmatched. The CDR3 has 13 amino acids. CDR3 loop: CAWTNRGLETQYF. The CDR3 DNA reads TGTGCCTGGACCAATAGGGGGCTTGAGACCCAGTACTTC.

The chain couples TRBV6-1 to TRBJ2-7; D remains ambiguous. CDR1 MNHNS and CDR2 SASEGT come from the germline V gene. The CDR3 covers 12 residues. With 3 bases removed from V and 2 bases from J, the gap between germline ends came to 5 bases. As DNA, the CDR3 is TGTGCCAGCAGTGATCGGGCCTACGAGCAGTACTTC. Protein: CASSDRAYEQYF.

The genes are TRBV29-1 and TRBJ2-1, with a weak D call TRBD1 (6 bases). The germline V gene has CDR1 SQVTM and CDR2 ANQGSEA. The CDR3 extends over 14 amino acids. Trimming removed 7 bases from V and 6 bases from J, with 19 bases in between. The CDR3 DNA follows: TGCAGCGGGGCCGGACAGCCTAGGGGCAATGAGCAGTTCTTC. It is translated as CSGAGQPRGNEQFF.

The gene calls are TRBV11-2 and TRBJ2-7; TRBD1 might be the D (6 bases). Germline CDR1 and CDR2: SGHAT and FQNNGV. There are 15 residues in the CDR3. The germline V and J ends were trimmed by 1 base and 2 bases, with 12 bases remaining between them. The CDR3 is CASSLGQVSAYEQYF. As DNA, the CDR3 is TGTGCCAGCAGCTTAGGACAGGTCTCCGCCTACGAGCAGTACTTC.

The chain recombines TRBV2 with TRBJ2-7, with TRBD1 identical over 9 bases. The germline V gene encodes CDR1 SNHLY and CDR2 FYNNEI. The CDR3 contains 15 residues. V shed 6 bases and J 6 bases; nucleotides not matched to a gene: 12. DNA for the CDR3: TGTGCCAGCAGGGATTGGACAGGGGTGTTGAGCGAGCAGTACTTC. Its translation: CASRDWTGVLSEQYF.

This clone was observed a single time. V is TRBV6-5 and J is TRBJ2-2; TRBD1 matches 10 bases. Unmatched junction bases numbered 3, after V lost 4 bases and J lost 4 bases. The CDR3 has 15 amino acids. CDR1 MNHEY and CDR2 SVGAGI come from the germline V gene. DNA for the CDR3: TGTGCCAGCAGTTTGGACAGGGGGGGCACCGGGGAGCTGTTTTTT. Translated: CASSLDRGGTGELFF.

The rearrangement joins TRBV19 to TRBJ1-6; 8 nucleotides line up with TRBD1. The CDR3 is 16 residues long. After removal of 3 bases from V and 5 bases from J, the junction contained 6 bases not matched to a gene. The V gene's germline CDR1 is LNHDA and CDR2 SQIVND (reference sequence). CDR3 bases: TGTGCCAGTAGTATGGACGGACAGGGTCATAATTCACCCCTCCACTTT. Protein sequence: CASSMDGQGHNSPLHF.

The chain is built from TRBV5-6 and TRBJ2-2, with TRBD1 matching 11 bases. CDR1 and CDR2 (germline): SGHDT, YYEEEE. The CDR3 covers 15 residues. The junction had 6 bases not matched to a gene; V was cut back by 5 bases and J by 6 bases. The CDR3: CASRSGTGGPGELFF. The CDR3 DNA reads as TGTGCCAGCAGGTCCGGGACAGGGGGTCCCGGGGAGCTGTTTTTT.

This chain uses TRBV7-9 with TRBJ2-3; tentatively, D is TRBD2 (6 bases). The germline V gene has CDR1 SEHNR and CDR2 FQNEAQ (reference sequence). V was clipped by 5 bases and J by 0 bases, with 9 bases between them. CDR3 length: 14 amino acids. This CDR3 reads CASSLDYSTDTQYF. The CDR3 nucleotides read TGTGCCAGCAGCCTGGACTATAGCACAGATACGCAGTATTTT.

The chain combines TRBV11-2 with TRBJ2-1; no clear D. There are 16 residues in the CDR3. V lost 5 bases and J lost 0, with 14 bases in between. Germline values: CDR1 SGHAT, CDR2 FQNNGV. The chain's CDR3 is CASSPVVMSSYNEQFF. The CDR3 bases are TGTGCCAGCAGCCCCGTGGTCATGAGCTCCTACAATGAGCAGTTCTTC.

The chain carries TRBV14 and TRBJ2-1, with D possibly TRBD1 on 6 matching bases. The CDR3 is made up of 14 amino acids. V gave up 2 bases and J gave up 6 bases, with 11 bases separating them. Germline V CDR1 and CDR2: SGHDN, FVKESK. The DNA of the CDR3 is TGTGCCAGCAGCCAACTCAGGGGATTCAATGAGCAGTTCTTC. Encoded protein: CASSQLRGFNEQFF.

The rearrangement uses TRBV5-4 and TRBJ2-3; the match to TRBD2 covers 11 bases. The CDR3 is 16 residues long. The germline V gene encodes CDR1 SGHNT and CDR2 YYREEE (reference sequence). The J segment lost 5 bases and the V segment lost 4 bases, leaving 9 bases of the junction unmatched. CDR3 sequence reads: CASSQTSGGVGDTQYF. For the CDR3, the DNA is TGTGCCAGCAGCCAAACTAGCGGGGGAGTAGGAGATACGCAGTATTTT.

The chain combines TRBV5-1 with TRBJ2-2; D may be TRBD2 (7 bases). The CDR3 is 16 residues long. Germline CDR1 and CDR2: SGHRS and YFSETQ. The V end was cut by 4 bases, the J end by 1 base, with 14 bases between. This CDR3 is CASSPGGGQNTGELFF. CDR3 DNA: TGCGCCAGCAGCCCGGGGGGCGGACAGAACACCGGGGAGCTGTTTTTT.

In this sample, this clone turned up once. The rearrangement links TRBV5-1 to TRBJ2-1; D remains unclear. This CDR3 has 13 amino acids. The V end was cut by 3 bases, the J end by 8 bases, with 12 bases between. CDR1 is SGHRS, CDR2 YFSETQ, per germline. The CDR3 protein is CASSSTLAHEQFF. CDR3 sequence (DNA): TGCGCCAGCAGCTCCACCTTGGCCCATGAGCAGTTCTTC.

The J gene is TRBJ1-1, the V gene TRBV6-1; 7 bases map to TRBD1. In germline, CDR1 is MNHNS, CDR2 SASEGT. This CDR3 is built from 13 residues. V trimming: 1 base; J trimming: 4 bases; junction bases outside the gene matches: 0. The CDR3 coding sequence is TGTGCCAGCAGTGAAGACAGGGGCACTGAAGCTTTCTTT. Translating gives CASSEDRGTEAFF.